This T cell receptor beta chain was captured by sequencing in a study of T-cell reconstitution after alpha-beta-depleted transplantation in children. Library preparation (for TCRbeta) was performed with unique molecular identifiers. TCRdb reprocessed the PCR reads with MiXCR, giving one entry per CDR3 protein. The table lists hundreds of thousands of distinct CDR3 sequences, roughly 9% of them singletons. Germline V CDR1 and CDR2: DFQATT, SNEGSKA (reference sequence). The CDR3 loop spans 14 amino acids. Trimming cost V 0 bases and J 2 bases, with 11 bases left between them. The genes are TRBV20-1 and TRBJ2-7, with D tentatively TRBD1 (6 bases). Material: PBMCs from the stem cell graft donor, obtained from the stem cell graft. The TCR comes from a human donor who donated a stem cell graft to a child with acute lymphoblastic leukemia. The CDR3 DNA reads as TGCAGTGCTAGAGACCAAACAGGGACCTACGAGCAGTACTTC. This gives the protein CSARDQTGTYEQYF.